The entry below gives a single T cell receptor beta chain sequence along with its context. These data belong to a study of blood T cell repertoires in COVID-19. The overall study: The study drew acute and convalescent COVID-19 samples from the United States, Italy and Spain. Sample material is recorded as cDNA or gDNA derived from T cells, B-cell-depleted T cells, or PBMCs.

Original methodology: Reference gene primer amplification gave nucleated cell count estimates. This table comes from immunoSEQ multiplex PCR, and its TCRdb copy is limited to in-frame clones, with some not included. Clone size and V and J calls were adopted from that table, with D and trimming inferred from the DNA. The data show around 56,000 clones, around four fifths seen once. Trimming removed 0 bases from V and 0 bases from J, with 13 bases in between. This CDR3 has 17 residues. CDR1 SGDLS and CDR2 YYNGEE come from the germline V gene. The clonotype originates from a woman aged 70-85 years with acute or convalescent COVID-19. The sample consisted of peripheral blood. The chain combines TRBV9 with TRBJ1-3; D is ambiguous. This CDR3 is CASSVETNPVSGNTIYF. The CDR3 nucleotides are TGTGCCAGCAGCGTAGAAACAAACCCTGTCTCTGGAAACACCATATATTTT.